This T cell receptor (beta chain) came from a study of blood T cell repertoires in COVID-19 (dated by TCRdb to the early 2020s). As for the study more broadly: Collaborator samples came from the United States, Italy and Spain and covered acute and convalescent phases of COVID-19. The repertoires were made available in a free public database intended to serve as a resource for research on the immune response to SARS-CoV-2. Sample metadata almost always included a de-identified subject ID, COVID-19 status, age in years and sex. Where available, HLA class I and class II types were obtained from metadata supplied by the sample provider rather than from assay-based typing. Subjects who had been exposed to COVID-19, were actively infected with it, or had recovered from it provided the deeply sampled blood TCRbeta repertoires that made up the dataset. The prospective study material was composed of cDNA or gDNA derived from T cells, B-cell-depleted T cells, or PBMCs. The samples were drawn from the first 160 participants of the ongoing ImmuneRACE study and from under 1,500 subjects provided by 6 global collaborators. The research as a whole found: The quantity of clinical and demographic metadata differed by source and by participant and was supplied without curation.

The CDR3 measures 15 amino acids from cysteine to phenylalanine. Only the CDR3 portion is preserved as DNA: 45 bases, with reading frame beginning at the first base. The germline V gene supplies CDR1 SGHTA and CDR2 FQGNSA. V and J lose 0 bases and 1 base, and a span of 6 bases separates them. The immunoSEQ Assay, a bias-controlled multiplex PCR, was used to amplify TCRbeta CDR3 regions from genomic DNA. In the authors' own workflow: The number of nucleated cells in each sample was estimated by amplification of reference gene primers within the assay. Sequence reads were collapsed and filtered to measure the absolute abundance of every unique TCRbeta CDR3 rearrangement. For each sample, productive Simpson clonality was calculated by taking the square root of Simpson's diversity index across productive rearrangements. This is the immuneACCESS table as TCRdb keeps it, with only in-frame sequences that have V and J called. A part of the clones is gone; compared with another copy, unresolved V genes explain less than half, and the rest is unexplained. V and J calls and clone size are those listed in that table; D and trimming were worked out from the DNA. Across this sample there are about 160,000 clones, with around 83% seen only once. The ten largest clones add up to around 13% of the sample.

In regard to this clone: What this receptor recognizes is not known. No much larger clone exists at a distance of one base, and base qualities are not known.

Samples from volunteer blood donors who had recovered from COVID-19 were contributed by a second Seattle source. Each collaborating institution followed its own protocols to collect whole blood in K2EDTA tubes. For TCRbeta analysis, collaborators shipped samples in one of three forms: frozen whole blood, isolated PBMCs, or DNA extracted from either of those sample types. The sample taken for sequencing was peripheral blood. The chain links TRBV7-2 with TRBJ2-2; perhaps TRBD2 is the D gene, with 6 bases matching. The clonotype originates from a man aged 70 or older who had recovered from COVID-19. The CDR3 corresponds to CASSLAGGNTGELFF. The DNA is TGTGCCAGCAGCTTAGCGGGGGGGAACACCGGGGAGCTGTTTTTT.